These T cell receptor beta chains were read from a single sample in a study of T cell responses to AZD1222 COVID-19 vaccine. Measured with immunoSEQ multiplex PCR; TCRdb has only the in-frame clones, and not every one. The table has roughly 200,000 clones, about 90% seen once. Specimen: peripheral blood, collected on day 0 of AZD1222 vaccination. All receptors derive from an adult in good health. Both conserved end residues are part of each CDR3. Each record gives: J gene, V gene, CDR3 protein.

J: TRBJ1-1; V: TRBV6-6; CDR3: CASSGGQVNTEAFF
J: TRBJ2-1; V: TRBV9; CDR3: CASSLSSYNEQFF
J: TRBJ2-5; V: TRBV5-1; CDR3: CASSLVLAGRQETQYF
J: TRBJ2-1; V: TRBV6-1; CDR3: CASSEGWNSYNEQFF
J: TRBJ2-7; V: TRBV5-1; CDR3: CASRAAGGYYGEQYF
J: TRBJ1-1; V: TRBV28; CDR3: CASTPGGPEAFF
J: TRBJ1-5; V: TRBV7-2; CDR3: CASSRGTSNQPQHF
J: TRBJ2-7; V: TRBV10-2; CDR3: CASSLDPGGYEQYF
J: TRBJ1-5; V: TRBV10-3; CDR3: CAISETGNQPQHF
J: TRBJ1-1; V: TRBV5-5; CDR3: CASSRVRGLNTEAFF
J: TRBJ1-2; V: TRBV2; CDR3: CASTTSSGNYGYTF
J: TRBJ2-3; V: TRBV16; CDR3: CASSGTGDEQYF
J: TRBJ1-2; V: TRBV7-3; CDR3: CASSRDGTGGTNYGYTF
J: TRBJ2-4; V: TRBV5-1; CDR3: CASSIAGDRGLNIQYF
J: TRBJ2-7; V: TRBV27; CDR3: CASSKTGGYEQYF
J: TRBJ1-6; V: TRBV5-4; CDR3: CASSVGNGRNSPLHF
J: TRBJ1-1; V: TRBV6-5; CDR3: CASNRVQGLNTEAFF
J: TRBJ2-7; V: TRBV10-1; CDR3: CASSAGVAYEQYF
J: TRBJ1-4; V: TRBV12-5; CDR3: CASSVGGDAEKLFF
J: TRBJ2-3; V: TRBV6-4; CDR3: CASSDVEAGGPDTQYF
J: TRBJ1-2; V: TRBV29-1; CDR3: CSVDTGEAGYGYTF
J: TRBJ2-3; V: TRBV11-2; CDR3: CASSLLEGGRFTDTQYF
J: TRBJ2-2; V: TRBV14; CDR3: CASSQEYRGAGELFF
J: TRBJ2-1; V: TRBV5-4; CDR3: CASSLVLRTSADEQFF
J: TRBJ2-7; V: TRBV30; CDR3: CAWYRDGSYEQYF